What follows describes a single T cell receptor beta chain. The template used for profiling TCR beta VDJ and CDR3 was genomic DNA. TCRdb ran MiXCR on the reads and lists one entry per CDR3 protein. The sample holds 180,000 or so distinct CDR3 sequences; under 55% are singletons and the top ten take 1.1%. CDR3 length: 15 residues. Trimming stripped 3 bases from V and 4 bases from J, with 16 bases between. CDR1 SGHVS and CDR2 FQNEAQ come from the germline V gene. Patients chosen for sequencing had CD8+CD57+ cells that had expanded, as shown by flow cytometry. Blood came from patients not yet given any therapy. This specimen belongs to a study of CD8+CD57+ T cells in acquired aplastic anemia. Study details: Each DNA sample taken from sorted CD4+ and CD8+ cells came to 3 to 3.5 ug on average.

The V and J genes are TRBV7-8 and TRBJ2-7, with D possibly TRBD1 on 6 matching bases. The sequence was collected from a human donor with aplastic anemia. Sequencing used sorted CD4+, CD8+, or CD8+CD57+ T cells (not recorded which) from PBMCs. CDR3 DNA sequence: TGTGCCAGCAGCTTCCACAGGGATGTAAATTACGAGCAGTACTTC. Translated, it gives CASSFHRDVNYEQYF.